These 17 T cell receptor beta chains were all obtained from the same sample, sequenced in a study of vaccination and CD4 T cells after COVID-19. As for treatment: approximately nine-day PBMC culture with coronavirus spike peptide pools or control peptides (ViraFEST assay). One should note that the unexposed donor's CD4+ T cells were collected before the COVID-19 pandemic (2011-2018). Sequencing of cultured CD4+ T cell DNA used the Oncomine TCR Beta short-read assay. TCRdb independently ran MiXCR on the PCR reads; one entry per CDR3 protein. The repertoire holds 9,500 to 10,000 distinct CDR3 sequences, with 30% to 35% as singletons. These receptors lack a known antigen. Sequenced material: CD4+ T cells from blood, cultured in vitro. The receptors derive from a human donor in good health.

The chain joins TRBV6-1 to TRBJ1-5; weak D call: TRBD1 (5 bases). CDR1 MNHNS and CDR2 SASEGT come from the germline V gene. V lost 6 bases and J lost 11, with 23 bases in between. The CDR3 sequence is 15 residues long. The CDR3 is CASSPGGGFSQTQHF. CDR3 bases: TGTGCCAGCAGCCCCGGCGGGGGTTTCTCTCAAACCCAGCATTTT.

There are a few counts of this clonotype. The chain couples TRBV29-1 to TRBJ1-1; TRBD1 might be the D (5 bases). The ends were cut back, 6 bases at V and 4 bases at J, with 21 bases in the middle. This CDR3 region has 15 residues. The germline gives CDR1 SQVTM, CDR2 ANQGSEA. CDR3 sequence (DNA): TGCAGCGTGGGCCGGGACTCACACCCCGGCACTGAAGCTTTCTTT. Protein product: CSVGRDSHPGTEAFF.

This clonotype counts as medium-sized. The chain employs TRBV27 and TRBJ2-3, with D possibly matching TRBD1 (6 bases). The CDR3 covers 15 residues. CDR1 is MNHEY, CDR2 SMNVEV, per germline (reference sequence). V was cut by 3 bases and J by 7 bases, with 17 bases left in between. The CDR3 bases are TGTGCCAGCAGTTTGATTGAAGCAGGGGCACATACGCAGTATTTT. Its protein product is CASSLIEAGAHTQYF.

J is TRBJ1-2 and V is TRBV29-1; D remains ambiguous. Trimming pared 6 bases from V and 6 bases from J, leaving 11 bases between. CDR3 length: 11 residues. CDR1 is SQVTM, CDR2 ANQGSEA, per germline. CDR3 region: CSVAGVDGYTF. The CDR3 DNA is TGCAGCGTCGCCGGGGTCGATGGCTACACCTTC. Looking up the rest from reference TRBV29-1 and TRBJ1-2 gives the full variable domain: SAVISQKPSRDICQRGTSLTIQCQVDSQVTMMFWYRQQPGQSLTLIATANQGSEATYESGFVIDKFPISRPNLTFSTLTVSNMSPEDSSIYLCSVAGVDGYTFGSGTRLTVV.

This clonotype was recorded a few times. This chain joins TRBV7-9 and TRBJ2-3; possibly TRBD1 for D (6 bases). Germline V gene lookup returns CDR1 SEHNR and CDR2 FQNEAQ (reference sequence). The CDR3 is made up of 14 amino acids. The ends were cut back, 5 bases at V and 1 base at J, with 10 bases in the middle. The CDR3 loop is CASSLRQGTDTQYF. The CDR3 nucleotides read TGTGCCAGCAGCCTTAGACAGGGCACAGATACGCAGTATTTT.

CDR3 amino acids: CASSMVAGEGEQFF. The CDR3 DNA sequence: TGTGCCAGTAGTATGGTGGCGGGGGAGGGTGAGCAGTTCTTC. The V gene is TRBV19, the J gene TRBJ2-1; TRBD2 aligns across 7 bases. Germline CDR1 LNHDA, CDR2 SQIVND (reference sequence). Trimming at V came to 3 bases and at J to 9 bases, leaving 8 bases not matched to a gene. The CDR3 covers 14 residues.

J is TRBJ1-2 and V is TRBV27; the D is unclear. The CDR3 is made up of 14 amino acids. V dropped 6 bases and J dropped 2 bases, with 13 bases sitting between them. CDR1 MNHEY and CDR2 SMNVEV come from the germline V gene (reference sequence). The CDR3 DNA reads TGTGCCAGCAGGGCAGAAGGAGCGAACTATGGCTACACCTTC. Its translation: CASRAEGANYGYTF.

This rearrangement joins TRBV6-4 to TRBJ2-1; TRBD1 aligns across 7 bases. Trimming cost V 4 bases and J 6 bases; bases outside gene matches: 9. The CDR3 is made up of 15 amino acids. From germline, CDR1 is MRHNA and CDR2 SNTAGT. For the CDR3, the DNA is TGTGCCAGCAGTGCAGATCCTGACAGGGCCAATGAGCAGTTCTTC. As protein: CASSADPDRANEQFF.

This sequence joins TRBV30 and TRBJ2-5, with D uncertain. Germline V gene sequence: CDR1 GTSNPN, CDR2 SVGIG (reference sequence). The V end was cut by 0 bases, the J end by 4 bases, with 3 bases between. The CDR3 has 11 amino acids. CDR3 residues: CAWSVGETQYF. CDR3 in DNA: TGTGCCTGGAGTGTAGGAGAGACCCAGTACTTC.

This rearrangement joins TRBV20-1 to TRBJ1-2, with TRBD1 as a possible D gene (6 bases). The V end lost 5 bases, the J end lost 6 bases, and 13 bases lay between the germline ends. The length of the CDR3 is 12 residues. Germline CDR1 and CDR2: DFQATT and SNEGSKA (reference sequence). CDR3 bases: TGCAGTGCTGATGACAGGTTAGATGGCTACACCTTC. Translated, it gives CSADDRLDGYTF.

V gene TRBV6-1 combines with J gene TRBJ1-1, with D unresolved. The CDR3 runs 13 residues. V lost 8 bases, J lost 7 bases, and 17 bases lay in between. The V gene's germline CDR1 is MNHNS and CDR2 SASEGT. CDR3 in amino acids: CASSAGRNYEAFF. Here the CDR3 DNA reads TGTGCCAGCTCGGCCGGAAGGAATTATGAAGCTTTCTTT.

This chain uses TRBV20-1 with TRBJ2-3; no reliable D call. V lost 3 bases to trimming and J lost 0 bases, with 10 bases between them. CDR3 length: 14 residues. The germline V gene encodes CDR1 DFQATT and CDR2 SNEGSKA (reference sequence). Written as DNA, the CDR3 is TGCAGTGCTAGGGTGTCTCCTAGCACAGATACGCAGTATTTT. This sequence encodes CSARVSPSTDTQYF.

This clonotype was seen only a few times. The chain couples TRBV20-1 to TRBJ2-1; 8 positions match TRBD1. This CDR3 is 14 amino acids long. V was pared by 3 bases and J by 9 bases, with 10 bases of the junction left unmatched. Germline loops: CDR1 DFQATT, CDR2 SNEGSKA (reference sequence). CDR3 amino acids: CSASGARGQGEQFF. In DNA, the CDR3 is TGCAGTGCTAGTGGGGCCAGGGGGCAGGGTGAGCAGTTCTTC.

V gene TRBV10-3 combines with J gene TRBJ1-3; TRBD1 might be the D (6 bases). Trimming pared 2 bases from V and 3 bases from J, leaving 14 bases between. The CDR3 is 16 amino acids. CDR1 is ENHRY, CDR2 SYGVKD, per germline. The DNA for the CDR3 is TGTGCCATCAGTGAGCCTAACAGGGCACTTGGAAACACCATATATTTT. Protein: CAISEPNRALGNTIYF.

The chain joins TRBV19 to TRBJ1-5; weak D call: TRBD1 (6 bases). The germline CDR1 and CDR2 sequences are LNHDA and SQIVND (reference sequence). The germline V and J ends were trimmed by 1 base and 7 bases, with 14 bases remaining between them. This CDR3 has 15 amino acids. CDR3 region: CASSIGGTITQPQHF. In DNA, the CDR3 is TGTGCCAGTAGTATAGGCGGGACAATCACCCAGCCCCAGCATTTT.

This clonotype has only a few counts. The J gene is TRBJ1-5, the V gene TRBV24-1; D is unclear. V lost 0 bases and J lost 5, with 13 bases in between. The CDR3 has 16 residues. Per the germline V gene, CDR1 is KGHDR and CDR2 is SFDVKD. CDR3 bases: TGTGCCACCAGTGATTTGCGCCGTACACGGGATCAGCCCCAGCATTTT. It specifies CATSDLRRTRDQPQHF.

As for this clonotype: It may be a read error: a sequence one base away is much more abundant. This rearrangement joins TRBV6-4 to TRBJ2-3; 8 bases align to TRBD2. CDR1 is MRHNA and CDR2 is SNTAGT in the germline V gene. The CDR3 consists of 14 residues. The CDR3 region is CAGSEAGGTDTQYF. The CDR3 nucleotides are TGTGCCGGCAGTGAAGCGGGGGGCACAGATACGCAGTATTTT.